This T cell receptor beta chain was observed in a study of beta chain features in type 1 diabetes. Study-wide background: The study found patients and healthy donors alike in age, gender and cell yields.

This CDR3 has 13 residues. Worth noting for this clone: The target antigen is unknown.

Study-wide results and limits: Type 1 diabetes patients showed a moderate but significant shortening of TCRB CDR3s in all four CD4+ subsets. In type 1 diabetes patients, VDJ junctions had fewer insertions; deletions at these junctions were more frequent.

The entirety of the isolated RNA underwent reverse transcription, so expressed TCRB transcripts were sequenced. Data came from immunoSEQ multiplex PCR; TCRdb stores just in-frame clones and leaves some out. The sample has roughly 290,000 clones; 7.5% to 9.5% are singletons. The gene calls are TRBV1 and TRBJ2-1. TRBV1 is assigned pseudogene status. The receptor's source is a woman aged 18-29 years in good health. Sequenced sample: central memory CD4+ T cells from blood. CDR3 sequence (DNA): TGCACCACCACGACATCGGGGCGGGATGAGCAGTTCTTC. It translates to CTTTTSGRDEQFF.